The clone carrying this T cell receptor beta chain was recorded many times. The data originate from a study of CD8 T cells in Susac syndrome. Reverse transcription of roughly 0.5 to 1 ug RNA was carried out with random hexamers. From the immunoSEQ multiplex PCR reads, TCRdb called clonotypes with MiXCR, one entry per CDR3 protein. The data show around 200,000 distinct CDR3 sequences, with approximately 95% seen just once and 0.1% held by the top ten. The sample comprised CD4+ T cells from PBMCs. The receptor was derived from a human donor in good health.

CDR3 sequence reads: CASSQETQYF. The CDR3, as DNA: TGTGCCAGCAGCCAAGAGACCCAGTACTTC. The chain has TRBV18 and TRBJ2-5; D remains ambiguous. Trimming took 8 bases from V and 1 from J, leaving 2 bases between them. The CDR3 runs 10 residues. Germline loops: CDR1 KGHSH, CDR2 LQKENI.